The 17 T cell receptor beta chains in this list originate from one sample, sequenced in a study of shared clonotypes between healthy human individuals. Sequencing used immunoSEQ multiplex PCR; TCRdb keeps in-frame clones, though not all of them. This table has a few million clones, 93% appearing once. The sample consisted of naive CD4+ T cells from PBMCs. Subset in this sample: CD45RA+ positively selected. The source is a man aged 18 to 30 in good health. Some clones in this sample may be carry-over from other donors' samples.

The V and J genes are TRBV25-1 and TRBJ1-2; D remains unclear. The CDR3 loop spans 14 amino acids. The germline V gene has CDR1 MGHDK and CDR2 SYGVNS. The ends were cut back, 4 bases at V and 4 bases at J, with 13 bases in the middle. For the CDR3, the DNA is TGTGCCAGCAGTGCACTAGGGTTGGGCTATGGCTACACCTTC. Its translation is CASSALGLGYGYTF.

This clone is a singleton in its sample. The junction and the germline gene differ at one end; a read error may be behind it. The J gene is TRBJ2-5, the V gene TRBV7-8; 8 bases agree with TRBD2. Germline CDR1 reads SGHVS; CDR2 reads FQNEAQ. The CDR3 totals 16 residues. DNA of the CDR3: TGTGCCAGCAGCCTAGCGACTAGCGTTCGCTTGGAGACCCAGTACTTC. It encodes CASSLATSVRLETQYF.

This chain joins TRBV5-1 and TRBJ2-3, with 9 bases lining up with TRBD2. This CDR3 comprises 16 residues. Trimming at V came to 4 bases and at J to 2 bases, leaving 8 bases not matched to a gene. In germline, CDR1 is SGHRS, CDR2 YFSETQ. The CDR3: CASSQGASGNTDTQYF. The CDR3 DNA reads as TGCGCCAGCAGCCAGGGAGCTAGCGGGAACACAGATACGCAGTATTTT.

The chain recombines TRBV5-4 with TRBJ2-5; D uncertain. In germline, CDR1 is SGHNT, CDR2 YYREEE (reference sequence). This CDR3 has 15 residues. V shed 0 bases and J shed 5 bases, with 14 bases lying between them. CDR3: CASSLDIASPETQYF. The CDR3 DNA is TGTGCCAGCAGCTTGGATATTGCCTCCCCCGAGACCCAGTACTTC. Supplemented by reference TRBV5-4 and TRBJ2-5, the full variable domain reads ETGVTQSPTHLIKTRGQQVTLRCSSQSGHNTVSWYQQALGQGPQFIFQYYREEENGRGNFPPRFSGLQFPNYSSELNVNALELDDSALYLCASSLDIASPETQYFGPGTRLLVL.

This clone is a singleton in its sample. The chain uses TRBV5-1 and TRBJ2-2, with unresolved D. This CDR3 comprises 12 residues. Germline-derived CDR1 and CDR2 are SGHRS and YFSETQ. V lost 0 bases to trimming and J lost 7 bases, with 4 bases between them. This CDR3 reads CASSLALGELFF. Written as DNA, the CDR3 is TGCGCCAGCAGCTTGGCTCTCGGGGAGCTGTTTTTT.

This clone has just a few counts. Other DNA sequences in this specimen translate into the identical CDR3. The rearrangement links TRBV15 to TRBJ2-1; D is ambiguous. The CDR3 is 12 amino acids. Trimming stripped 1 base from V and 4 bases from J, with 2 bases between. Germline loops: CDR1 LNHNV, CDR2 YYDKDF (reference sequence). The CDR3 here is CATSRGYNEQFF. The CDR3 DNA is TGTGCCACCAGCAGAGGGTACAATGAGCAGTTCTTC.

The chain joins TRBV5-1 to TRBJ2-5; D perhaps matches TRBD2 (5 bases). The CDR3 consists of 14 residues. V was trimmed by 4 bases and J by 5 bases, leaving 15 bases between them. The V gene's germline CDR1 is SGHRS and CDR2 YFSETQ. In nucleotides, the CDR3 is TGCGCCAGCAGCATGGGCATCGAGGGTGAGACCCAGTACTTC. Its translation is CASSMGIEGETQYF.

The chain combines TRBV28 with TRBJ2-1, with D tentatively TRBD1 (6 bases). V was cut by 3 bases and J by 7 bases, with 16 bases left in between. Germline V CDR1 and CDR2: MDHEN, SYDVKM. The CDR3 has 15 residues. The CDR3 loop reads CASSFEGQGRNEQFF. CDR3 DNA: TGTGCCAGCAGTTTCGAAGGGCAGGGGAGAAATGAGCAGTTCTTC.

This clone was seen a single time. The genes are TRBV30 and TRBJ1-4, with 7 bases aligning to TRBD1. The ends lost 7 bases at V and 3 bases at J; junction bases unmatched: 5. This CDR3 spans 13 amino acids. CDR1 is GTSNPN and CDR2 is SVGIG in the germline V gene (reference sequence). The CDR3 nucleotides read TGTGCCTTAGCGGGACAGCCTAATGAAAAACTGTTTTTT. It encodes CALAGQPNEKLFF. The complete variable domain, with remaining parts taken from reference TRBV30 and TRBJ1-4, reads SQTIHQWPATLVQPVGSPLSLECTVEGTSNPNLYWYRQAAGRGLQLLFYSVGIGQISSEVPQNLSASRPQDRQFILSSKKLLLSDSGFYLCALAGQPNEKLFFGSGTQLSVL.

Concerning this clone itself: Sequence at one end of the junction differs from germline and may be a read error. The J gene is TRBJ1-4, the V gene TRBV5-1; 7 bases line up with TRBD1. This CDR3 is built from 13 residues. Per germline, CDR1 SGHRS and CDR2 YFSETQ. CDR3 protein: CASTLKGAEKLFF. The CDR3 bases are TGTGCCAGCACCTTAAAGGGGGCGGAAAAACTGTTTTTT.

This sequence joins TRBV6-5 and TRBJ2-7; D may be TRBD1 or TRBD2 (5 bases each). This CDR3 contains 14 residues. Per germline, CDR1 MNHEY and CDR2 SVGAGI. V lost 5 bases, J lost 1 base, and 12 bases lay in between. The CDR3 is CASSPPGRSYEQYF. The CDR3 DNA follows: TGTGCCAGCAGTCCGCCGGGACGGTCCTACGAGCAGTACTTC.

J is TRBJ2-3 and V is TRBV7-3, with TRBD1 identical over 7 bases. The germline gives CDR1 SGHTA, CDR2 FQGTGA. V was clipped by 4 bases and J by 6 bases; unmatched bases: 13. The CDR3 consists of 16 residues. This CDR3 is CASSYLRTGVSDTQYF. The CDR3 DNA sequence: TGTGCCAGCAGCTACCTACGGACAGGAGTTTCCGATACGCAGTATTTT.

The chain carries TRBV5-4 and TRBJ2-7; D not resolved. This CDR3 region has 14 residues. The V end lost 0 bases, the J end lost 2 bases, and 9 bases lay between the germline ends. Germline V gene lookup returns CDR1 SGHNT and CDR2 YYREEE (reference sequence). The CDR3 sequence is CASSLEAYAYEQYF. CDR3 bases: TGTGCCAGCAGCTTGGAGGCCTACGCCTACGAGCAGTACTTC.

The chain uses TRBV27 and TRBJ2-2; 8 bases are a match to TRBD1. The CDR3 length is 15 residues. Germline assignment: CDR1 MNHEY and CDR2 SMNVEV (reference sequence). V gave up 4 bases and J gave up 6 bases; unmatched junction bases: 7. The CDR3 DNA reads as TGTGCCAGCAGTTACAGGGGGGTCGGGGCCGGGGAGCTGTTTTTT. Residues: CASSYRGVGAGELFF.

The chain links TRBV9 to TRBJ2-1; the D is unclear. CDR1 SGDLS and CDR2 YYNGEE come from the germline V gene. The CDR3 loop spans 15 amino acids. V lost 2 bases to trimming and J lost 8 bases, with 17 bases between them. The CDR3 reads CASSVTQEGYYEQFF. The CDR3 nucleotides read TGTGCCAGCAGCGTGACGCAAGAAGGGTATTATGAGCAGTTCTTC.

This chain uses TRBV9 with TRBJ1-1; no clear D gene. The germline gives CDR1 SGDLS, CDR2 YYNGEE. CDR3 length equals 12 residues. V gave up 4 bases and J gave up 2 bases, with 6 bases separating them. This chain's CDR3 is CASSKSNTEAFF. The DNA of the CDR3 is TGTGCCAGCAGCAAATCCAACACTGAAGCTTTCTTT. Together with reference TRBV9 and TRBJ1-1, the CDR3 gives the full variable domain: DSGVTQTPKHLITATGQRVTLRCSPRSGDLSVYWYQQSLDQGLQFLIQYYNGEERAKGNILERFSAQQFPDLHSELNLSSLELGDSALYFCASSKSNTEAFFGQGTRLTVV.

Of note for this clone: Distinct nucleotide sequences in the sample also encode this CDR3. The rearrangement joins TRBV4-1 to TRBJ1-2, with D possibly being TRBD1 (6 bases). Deletions cut 1 base from V and 1 base from J, with 7 bases between. There are 14 residues in the CDR3. CDR1 is MGHRA and CDR2 is YSYEKL in the germline V gene. This CDR3 is CASSQVGGNYGYTF. Written as DNA, the CDR3 is TGCGCCAGCAGCCAAGTAGGGGGTAACTATGGCTACACCTTC.